The 20 T cell receptor beta chains given below trace back to one sample, sequenced in a study of T cells in localized non-small cell lung cancer. Sequencing used immunoSEQ multiplex PCR; TCRdb keeps in-frame clones, though not all of them. In the table there are 6,500 or so clones, about 45% of which are singletons. This specimen consisted of lymph node tissue, obtained before any cancer treatment. The receptors shown here come from a man aged 40 to 70 with stage I lung adenocarcinoma.

The chain joins TRBV29-1 to TRBJ2-7, with 10 bases lining up with TRBD1. V shed 4 bases, J shed 3 bases, and the junction held 3 bases outside the gene matches. CDR1 and CDR2 (germline): SQVTM, ANQGSEA. The CDR3 runs 13 residues. The CDR3 sequence is CSVVTGGDYEQYF. CDR3 nucleotide sequence: TGCAGCGTTGTGACAGGGGGCGACTACGAGCAGTACTTC.

This clone was detected a few times. The rearrangement uses TRBV11-3 and TRBJ1-5; D is unclear. CDR3 length equals 14 residues. The germline V gene encodes CDR1 SGHNT and CDR2 YENEEA. Trimming pared 1 base from V and 1 base from J, leaving 5 bases between. CDR3: CASSLVESNQPQHF. DNA of the CDR3: TGTGCCAGCAGCTTAGTCGAGAGCAATCAGCCCCAGCATTTT.

This chain connects TRBV19 to TRBJ1-4, with D perhaps TRBD1 (5 bases). V gave up 4 bases and J gave up 0 bases, with 9 bases separating them. CDR1 and CDR2 (germline): LNHDA, SQIVND (reference sequence). The CDR3 extends over 15 amino acids. CDR3 sequence: CASSTGTATNEKLFF. CDR3 in DNA: TGTGCCAGTAGTACAGGGACTGCAACTAATGAAAAACTGTTTTTT.

In this sample, this clone turned up a few times. This chain joins TRBV11-1 and TRBJ2-1, with 9 bases identical to TRBD1. V lost 3 bases and J lost 5; bases outside the gene matches: 11. This CDR3 is 17 amino acids long. Per the germline V gene, CDR1 is SGHAT and CDR2 is FQDESV (reference sequence). The CDR3: CASSLASRQGVNNEQFF. In DNA, the CDR3 is TGTGCCAGCAGCTTGGCTTCGAGACAGGGGGTTAACAATGAGCAGTTCTTC. Full variable domain (outside the CDR3, taken from reference TRBV11-1 and TRBJ2-1): EAEVAQSPRYKITEKSQAVAFWCDPISGHATLYWYRQILGQGPELLVQFQDESVVDDSQLPKDRFSAERLKGVDSTLKIQPAELGDSAMYLCASSLASRQGVNNEQFFGPGTRLTVL.

The table lists this clone with a few counts. This chain joins TRBV6-8 and TRBJ2-1; D is perhaps TRBD1 (5 bases). This CDR3 has 16 residues. Looked up from germline, CDR1 is MNHGY and CDR2 is SAAAGT. Trimming cost V 2 bases and J 6 bases, with 17 bases left between them. The CDR3 here is CASSYKGAGPANEQFF. The CDR3 region has the DNA TGTGCCAGCAGTTACAAAGGTGCAGGGCCGGCCAATGAGCAGTTCTTC.

This clone was seen a handful of times. The V and J genes are TRBV6-8 and TRBJ2-5; D might be TRBD1 (6 bases). Germline loops: CDR1 MNHGY, CDR2 SAAAGT. The ends were cut back, 4 bases at V and 5 bases at J, with 14 bases in the middle. This CDR3 has 14 residues. CDR3 nucleotide sequence: TGTGCCAGCAGTTTTGACAGGTTTGGCGAGACCCAGTACTTC. Translation gives CASSFDRFGETQYF.

About this clone itself: A junction end diverges from the germline sequence, so it may reflect a read error. V and J are TRBV30 and TRBJ1-2; D not resolved. Germline V gene data show CDR1 as GTSNPN and CDR2 as SVGIG (reference sequence). The CDR3 consists of 12 residues. The CDR3 nucleotides read TGTGCCTGGAGTGTAAAGCAATATGGCTATATCTTC. It is translated as CAWSVKQYGYIF.

The V and J genes are TRBV28 and TRBJ1-2; the match to TRBD1 covers 7 bases. CDR3 length: 15 amino acids. Germline V gene data show CDR1 as MDHEN and CDR2 as SYDVKM. V was clipped by 4 bases and J by 4 bases; unmatched bases: 9. This CDR3 is CASSSPAGGGYGYTF. CDR3 DNA sequence: TGTGCCAGCAGTTCGCCTGCAGGGGGTGGCTATGGCTACACCTTC.

The chain couples TRBV28 to TRBJ2-7; perhaps D is TRBD1 or TRBD2 (7 bases each). The CDR3 runs 17 residues. CDR1 and CDR2 from the germline V gene are MDHEN and SYDVKM. The V and J ends lost 7 bases and 1 base respectively, with 23 bases between them. The CDR3 region is CASIPQGVGRGSYEQYF. In DNA, the CDR3 is TGTGCCAGCATCCCCCAGGGGGTAGGGAGGGGTTCCTACGAGCAGTACTTC.

A word on this clone: The germline gene is not matched at one end of the junction; a read error may be the cause. V is TRBV10-3 and J is TRBJ2-2; tentative D call: TRBD2 (6 bases). The CDR3 sequence is 12 residues long. In germline, CDR1 is ENHRY, CDR2 SYGVKD. CDR3 sequence reads: CASSEAGRRLFF. DNA of the CDR3: TGTGCCAGCAGTGAGGCGGGACGAAGGCTGTTTTTT.

This clone was counted only a few times. The chain couples TRBV2 to TRBJ2-1; D might be TRBD1 or TRBD2, each matching 5 bases. This CDR3 spans 15 amino acids. Germline lookup yields CDR1 SNHLY and CDR2 FYNNEI. Trimming stripped 7 bases from V and 2 bases from J, with 15 bases between. The CDR3 DNA is TGTGCCAGCAAAGAAGGGCAGGGAGCCTACAATGAGCAGTTCTTC. Encoded protein: CASKEGQGAYNEQFF.

The gene calls are TRBV19 and TRBJ2-2, with 7 nucleotides matching TRBD2. V shed 6 bases and J 7 bases; nucleotides not matched to a gene: 14. From germline, CDR1 is LNHDA and CDR2 SQIVND (reference sequence). The CDR3 length is 16 residues. This CDR3 reads CASRIGPGGTGGELFF. Here the CDR3 DNA reads TGTGCCAGTAGGATCGGCCCCGGGGGGACGGGCGGGGAGCTGTTTTTT.

This clone was observed a handful of times. The chain is built from TRBV2 and TRBJ2-7, with D unclear. CDR1 and CDR2 from the germline V gene are SNHLY and FYNNEI. Trimming removed 2 bases at V and 5 bases at J, with 10 bases between. The CDR3 consists of 13 residues. The CDR3 region is CASSEIKWHEQYF. CDR3 sequence (DNA): TGTGCCAGCAGTGAAATAAAGTGGCACGAGCAGTACTTC.

V usage is TRBV6-8 and J usage is TRBJ2-7, with D unresolved. Germline loops: CDR1 MNHGY, CDR2 SAAAGT. The CDR3 has 17 residues. Trimming stripped 0 bases from V and 0 bases from J, with 15 bases between. The chain's CDR3 is CASSYSSPPAPSYEQYF. The CDR3 nucleotides are TGTGCCAGCAGTTACTCTAGTCCGCCAGCCCCCTCCTACGAGCAGTACTTC.

In its sample, this clone was seen a few times. The V gene is TRBV6-8, the J gene TRBJ2-7; possibly TRBD1 for D (6 bases). Between the trimmed V and J ends, which lost 2 bases and 0 bases, there was a span of 17 bases. Germline assignment: CDR1 MNHGY and CDR2 SAAAGT. This CDR3 contains 17 residues. CDR3: CASSYAHSRDISYEQYF. CDR3 nucleotide sequence: TGTGCCAGCAGTTACGCCCACTCCCGGGACATCTCCTACGAGCAGTACTTC.

V usage is TRBV18 and J usage is TRBJ2-6; a weak D match, TRBD1 (6 bases). V lost 4 bases to trimming and J lost 4 bases, with 14 bases between them. The CDR3 has 16 amino acids. Germline CDR1 KGHSH, CDR2 LQKENI. The CDR3 nucleotides are TGTGCCAGCTCACAAGGACAGCCTAACGGGGCCAACGTCCTGACTTTC. Translated, it gives CASSQGQPNGANVLTF.

The genes are TRBV28 and TRBJ2-3; 12 nucleotides align to TRBD2. This CDR3 region has 18 residues. Germline assignment: CDR1 MDHEN and CDR2 SYDVKM. The V segment lost 6 bases and the J segment 1 base; nucleotides outside the gene matches: 11. CDR3 nucleotide sequence: TGTGCCAGCAGCGTCCCGGGACTAGCGGGTGGTGGCACAGATACGCAGTATTTT. Translated: CASSVPGLAGGGTDTQYF.

V usage is TRBV28 and J usage is TRBJ1-2; D is possibly TRBD1 (6 bases). Deletions cut 8 bases from V and 6 bases from J, with 13 bases between. The germline gives CDR1 MDHEN, CDR2 SYDVKM. This CDR3 is built from 12 residues. The CDR3: CASRGGVHGYTF. CDR3 in DNA: TGTGCCAGCCGAGGGGGGGTACATGGCTACACCTTC.

This clone was seen more than once but under ten times. V gene TRBV6-8 combines with J gene TRBJ2-1; no reliable D call. Trimming left V 4 bases short and J 9 bases short, with 10 bases between. The CDR3 is 12 amino acids. CDR1 is MNHGY and CDR2 is SAAAGT in the germline V gene. CDR3 loop: CASSFLGGEQFF. CDR3 nucleotides: TGTGCCAGCAGTTTCCTAGGTGGTGAGCAGTTCTTC.

This clone came up a few times. The chain has TRBV2 and TRBJ1-1; 8 bases match TRBD1. Trimming cost V 5 bases and J 2 bases; bases outside gene matches: 13. In germline, CDR1 is SNHLY, CDR2 FYNNEI. The CDR3 has 17 amino acids. The CDR3 DNA reads TGTGCCAGCAGTCTATCCAGCGGACAGGGCCTAAACACTGAAGCTTTCTTT. It translates to CASSLSSGQGLNTEAFF. Supplemented by reference TRBV2 and TRBJ1-1, the full variable domain reads EPEVTQTPSHQVTQMGQEVILRCVPISNHLYFYWYRQILGQKVEFLVSFYNNEISEKSEIFDDQFSVERPDGSNFTLKIRSTKLEDSAMYFCASSLSSGQGLNTEAFFGQGTRLTVV.